This TCR beta chain was found in a study of radiation and T cells in renal cell carcinoma. Whole-study context: Nephrectomy followed 15 Gy stereotactic body radiation by 4 weeks.

Regarding this clone: The antigen is unknown.

Assay: immunoSEQ multiplex PCR; the TCRdb copy retains only in-frame clones and omits some. The table lists approximately 140,000 clones, less than 85% of them singletons, with under 30% in the top ten. Germline CDR1 is SGHNT and CDR2 is YYREEE (reference sequence). Trimming cost V 4 bases and J 3 bases, with 16 bases left between them. The CDR3 has 16 residues. General study findings and limits: In blood, top tumor clones expanded by 2 weeks, shrinking by 4.

Time point in this sample: baseline pretreatment blood. Described treatment: 15 Gy SBRT to primary tumor, nephrectomy 4 weeks later. Blood was sampled at baseline, 2 weeks and 4 weeks after SBRT. This renal cell carcinoma was of the clear cell type. V usage is TRBV5-4 and J usage is TRBJ2-2; maybe TRBD1 (6 bases). The sequence was collected from a woman aged 45-65 years with renal cell carcinoma. Sequencing used blood, obtained from a patient whose treatment included radiotherapy and nephrectomy. The CDR3 DNA follows: TGTGCCAGCAGCCCCGCAAAGGGGGAGTACACCGGGGAGCTGTTTTTT. Amino acid sequence: CASSPAKGEYTGELFF.